Listed below are T cell receptor beta chains from one sample, sequenced in a study of T-cell reconstitution after alpha-beta-depleted transplantation in children. Using its own MiXCR run on the PCR reads, TCRdb lists one record per CDR3 protein. The sample lists 670,000 or so distinct CDR3 sequences, about an eighth occurring once. Here the sequenced sample was PBMCs, taken before TCRalphabeta/CD19-depleted stem cell transplant. The source is a girl aged 2-10 years with congenital amegakaryocytic thrombocytopenia, due to receive a stem cell transplant. Each CDR3 is given with its conserved first and last residue. A D gene is named only where the DNA matches it firmly. Not every row has a clone size; where given, it reads once, few, many or a size class.

cdr3_length	j_call	v_call	d_call	clone_size	cdr3_aa	cdr3_nt
14	TRBJ2-5	TRBV11-2	TRBD2	many	CASSLETSEKTQYF	TGTGCCAGCAGCTTAGAGACTAGCGAAAAGACCCAGTACTTC
15	TRBJ2-1	TRBV5-1	TRBD2	many	CASSSTSGSRNEQFF	TGTGCCAGCAGCTCGACTAGCGGGAGTCGGAATGAGCAGTTCTTC
13	TRBJ2-1	TRBV12-3/TRBV12-4	.	.	CASNRGPRNEQFF	TGTGCCAGCAACAGAGGACCCCGCAATGAGCAGTTCTTC
17	TRBJ2-2	TRBV5-6	.	few	CASSLSSGSLYTGELFF	TGTGCCAGCAGCTTGTCGTCGGGCAGTCTCTACACCGGGGAGCTGTTTTTT
13	TRBJ2-2	TRBV29-1	.	few	CSHGTTRTGELFF	TGCAGCCATGGGACGACACGCACCGGGGAGCTGTTTTTT
14	TRBJ2-7	TRBV18	.	many	CASSPPGLGYEQYF	TGTGCCAGCTCACCACCTGGACTGGGCTACGAGCAGTACTTC
16	TRBJ2-1	TRBV20-1	TRBD2	many	CSAGTGTSGRGYEQFF	TGCAGTGCTGGAACCGGGACTAGCGGGAGAGGATATGAGCAGTTCTTC
15	TRBJ2-1	TRBV15	.	few	CATSRSPGPYNEQFF	TGTGCCACCAGCAGATCACCGGGGCCATACAATGAGCAGTTCTTC
15	TRBJ1-6	TRBV10-3	TRBD1	many	CAIRGGGQRNSPLHF	TGTGCCATCAGGGGAGGGGGCCAGAGGAATTCACCCCTCCACTTT
14	TRBJ2-1	TRBV12-3/TRBV12-4	.	few	CASRREGAYNEQFF	TGTGCCAGCAGAAGGGAGGGGGCCTACAATGAGCAGTTCTTC
15	TRBJ2-7	TRBV5-6	.	few	CASSVQALFFYEQYF	TGTGCCAGCAGCGTACAGGCGTTATTTTTCTACGAGCAGTACTTC
16	TRBJ2-7	TRBV6-5	TRBD1	many	CASSYGTEPSSYEQYF	TGTGCCAGCAGTTACGGGACAGAACCAAGCTCCTACGAGCAGTACTTC
14	TRBJ2-1	TRBV20-1	.	many	CSASKAGLHNEQFF	TGCAGTGCTAGTAAGGCGGGACTCCACAATGAGCAGTTCTTC
17	TRBJ2-1	TRBV12-3/TRBV12-4	.	few	CASSLAGVGHYRNEQFF	TGTGCCAGCAGTTTAGCCGGTGTGGGACACTACCGGAATGAGCAGTTCTTC
13	TRBJ1-2	TRBV5-1	TRBD1	few	CASSPTGMYGYTF	TGCGCCAGCAGCCCGACAGGGATGTATGGCTACACCTTC